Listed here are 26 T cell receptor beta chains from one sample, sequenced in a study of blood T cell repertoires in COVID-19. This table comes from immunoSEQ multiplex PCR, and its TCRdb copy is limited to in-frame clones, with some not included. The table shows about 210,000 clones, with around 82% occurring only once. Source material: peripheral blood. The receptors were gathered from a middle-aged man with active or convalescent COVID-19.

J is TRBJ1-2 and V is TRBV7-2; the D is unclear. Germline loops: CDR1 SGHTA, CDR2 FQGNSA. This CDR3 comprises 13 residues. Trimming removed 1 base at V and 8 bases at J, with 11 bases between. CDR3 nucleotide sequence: TGTGCCAGCAGCTTAGAGAGGGTATCGGGCTACACCTTC. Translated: CASSLERVSGYTF. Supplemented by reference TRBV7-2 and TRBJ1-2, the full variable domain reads GAGVSQSPSNKVTEKGKDVELRCDPISGHTALYWYRQSLGQGLEFLIYFQGNSAPDKSGLPSDRFSAERTGGSVSTLTIQRTQQEDSAVYLCASSLERVSGYTFGSGTRLTVV.

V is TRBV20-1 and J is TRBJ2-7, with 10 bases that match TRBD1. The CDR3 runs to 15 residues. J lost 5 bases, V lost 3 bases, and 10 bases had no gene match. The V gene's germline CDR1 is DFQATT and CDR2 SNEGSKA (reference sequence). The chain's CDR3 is CSASPMGQGFDEQYF. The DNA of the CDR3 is TGCAGTGCTAGTCCCATGGGACAGGGGTTCGACGAGCAGTACTTC.

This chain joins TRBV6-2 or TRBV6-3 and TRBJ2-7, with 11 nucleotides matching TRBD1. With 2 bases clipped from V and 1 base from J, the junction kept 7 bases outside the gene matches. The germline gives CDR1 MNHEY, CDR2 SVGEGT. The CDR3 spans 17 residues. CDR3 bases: TGTGCCAGCAGTTACGCCTTGGACAGGGGGCTATCCTACGAGCAGTACTTC. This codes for CASSYALDRGLSYEQYF.

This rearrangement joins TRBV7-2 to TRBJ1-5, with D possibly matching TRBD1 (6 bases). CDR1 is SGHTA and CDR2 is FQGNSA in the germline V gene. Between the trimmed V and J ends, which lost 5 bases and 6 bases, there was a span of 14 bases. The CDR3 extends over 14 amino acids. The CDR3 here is CASSPLRGSQPQHF. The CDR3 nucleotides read TGTGCCAGCAGCCCACTCAGGGGTTCTCAGCCCCAGCATTTT. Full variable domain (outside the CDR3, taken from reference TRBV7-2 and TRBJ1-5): GAGVSQSPSNKVTEKGKDVELRCDPISGHTALYWYRQSLGQGLEFLIYFQGNSAPDKSGLPSDRFSAERTGGSVSTLTIQRTQQEDSAVYLCASSPLRGSQPQHFGDGTRLSIL.

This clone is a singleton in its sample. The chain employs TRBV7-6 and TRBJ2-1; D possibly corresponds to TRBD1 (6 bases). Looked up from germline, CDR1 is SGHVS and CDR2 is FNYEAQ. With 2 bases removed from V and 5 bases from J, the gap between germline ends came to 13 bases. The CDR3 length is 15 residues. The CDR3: CASSLWAGANNEQFF. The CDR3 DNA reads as TGTGCCAGCAGCTTATGGGCAGGGGCCAACAATGAGCAGTTCTTC.

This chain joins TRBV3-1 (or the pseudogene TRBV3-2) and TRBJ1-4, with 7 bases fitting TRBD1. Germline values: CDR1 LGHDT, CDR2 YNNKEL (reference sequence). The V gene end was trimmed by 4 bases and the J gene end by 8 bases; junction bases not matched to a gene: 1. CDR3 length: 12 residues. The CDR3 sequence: CASSLQGEKLFF. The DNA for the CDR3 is TGTGCCAGCAGCCTACAGGGGGAAAAACTGTTTTTT.

The CDR3 DNA is TGTGCCAGCAGTCGACAGGGGGCAAAAAACACTGAAGCTTTCTTT. Its translation: CASSRQGAKNTEAFF. This chain connects TRBV28 to TRBJ1-1; 10 bases map to TRBD1. Trimming took 5 bases from V and 2 from J; bases not matched to a gene: 5. The germline V gene has CDR1 MDHEN and CDR2 SYDVKM. This CDR3 region has 15 residues. Full variable domain (missing parts from reference TRBV28 and TRBJ1-1): DVKVTQSSRYLVKRTGEKVFLECVQDMDHENMFWYRQDPGLGLRLIYFSYDVKMKEKGDIPEGYSVSREKKERFSLILESASTNQTSMYLCASSRQGAKNTEAFFGQGTRLTVV.

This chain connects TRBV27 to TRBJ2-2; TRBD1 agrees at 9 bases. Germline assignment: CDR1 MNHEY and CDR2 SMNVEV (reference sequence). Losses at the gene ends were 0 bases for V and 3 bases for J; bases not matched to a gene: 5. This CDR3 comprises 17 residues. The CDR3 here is CASSLSRDRVYTGELFF. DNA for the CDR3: TGTGCCAGCAGTTTATCGAGGGACAGGGTGTACACCGGGGAGCTGTTTTTT.

The CDR3 coding sequence is TGTGCCAGCAGCTTGGTGCAGGGCCCCTCGGAGGGCTACACCTTC. This sequence encodes CASSLVQGPSEGYTF. V usage is TRBV5-5 and J usage is TRBJ1-2; tentatively, D is TRBD1 (5 bases). Germline CDR1 and CDR2: SGHKS and YYEKEE (reference sequence). Trimming took 0 bases from V and 8 from J, leaving 17 bases between them. The CDR3 covers 15 residues.

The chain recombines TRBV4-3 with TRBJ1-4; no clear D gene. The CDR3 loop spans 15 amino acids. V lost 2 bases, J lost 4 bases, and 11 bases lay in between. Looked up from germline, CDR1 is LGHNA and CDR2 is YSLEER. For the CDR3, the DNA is TGCGCCAGCAGCCAAAACAGCCTTTATAATGAAAAACTGTTTTTT. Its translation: CASSQNSLYNEKLFF.

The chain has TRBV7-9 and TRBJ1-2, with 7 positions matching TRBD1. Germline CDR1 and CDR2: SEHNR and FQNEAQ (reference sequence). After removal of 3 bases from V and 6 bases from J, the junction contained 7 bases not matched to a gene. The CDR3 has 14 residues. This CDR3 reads CASSFLQGGDGYTF. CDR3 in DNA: TGTGCCAGCAGCTTCCTTCAGGGGGGCGATGGCTACACCTTC.

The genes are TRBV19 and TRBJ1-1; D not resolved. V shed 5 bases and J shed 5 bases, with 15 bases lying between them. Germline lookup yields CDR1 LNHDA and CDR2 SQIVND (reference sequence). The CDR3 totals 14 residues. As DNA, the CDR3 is TGTGCCAGTAGTTCAGTTGACGGAGTGACTGAAGCTTTCTTT. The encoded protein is CASSSVDGVTEAFF. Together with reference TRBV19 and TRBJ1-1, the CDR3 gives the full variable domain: DGGITQSPKYLFRKEGQNVTLSCEQNLNHDAMYWYRQDPGQGLRLIYYSQIVNDFQKGDIAEGYSVSREKKESFPLTVTSAQKNPTAFYLCASSSVDGVTEAFFGQGTRLTVV.

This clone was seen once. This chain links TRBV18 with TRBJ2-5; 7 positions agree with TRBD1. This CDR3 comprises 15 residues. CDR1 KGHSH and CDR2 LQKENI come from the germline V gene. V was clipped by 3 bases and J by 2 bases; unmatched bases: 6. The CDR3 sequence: CASSPGTVWQETQYF. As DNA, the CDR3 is TGTGCCAGCTCACCTGGGACAGTTTGGCAAGAGACCCAGTACTTC.

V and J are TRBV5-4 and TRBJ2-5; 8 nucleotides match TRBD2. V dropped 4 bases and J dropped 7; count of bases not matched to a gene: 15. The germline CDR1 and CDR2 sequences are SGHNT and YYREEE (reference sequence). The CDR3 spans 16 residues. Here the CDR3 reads CASSIDRPGLGATQYF. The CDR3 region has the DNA TGTGCCAGCAGCATTGACAGGCCGGGACTAGGGGCGACCCAGTACTTC.

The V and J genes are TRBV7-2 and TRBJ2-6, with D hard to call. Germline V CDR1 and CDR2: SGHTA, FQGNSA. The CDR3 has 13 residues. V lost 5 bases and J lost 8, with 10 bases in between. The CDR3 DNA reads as TGTGCCAGCAGCCCCTACCTGACCAACGTCCTGACTTTC. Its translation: CASSPYLTNVLTF.

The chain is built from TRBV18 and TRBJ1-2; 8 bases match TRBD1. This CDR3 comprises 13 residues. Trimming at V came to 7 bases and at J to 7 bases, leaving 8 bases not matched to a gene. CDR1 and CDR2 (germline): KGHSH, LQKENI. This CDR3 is CASFQDRGRGYTF. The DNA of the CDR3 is TGTGCCAGCTTTCAAGACAGGGGACGTGGCTACACCTTC.

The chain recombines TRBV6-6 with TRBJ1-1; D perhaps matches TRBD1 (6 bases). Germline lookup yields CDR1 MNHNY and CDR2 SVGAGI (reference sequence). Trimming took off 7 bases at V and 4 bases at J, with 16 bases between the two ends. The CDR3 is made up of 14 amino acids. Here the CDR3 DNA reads TGTGCCAGCAAACCCGGGGGGCAGGGCACTGAAGCTTTCTTT. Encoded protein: CASKPGGQGTEAFF.

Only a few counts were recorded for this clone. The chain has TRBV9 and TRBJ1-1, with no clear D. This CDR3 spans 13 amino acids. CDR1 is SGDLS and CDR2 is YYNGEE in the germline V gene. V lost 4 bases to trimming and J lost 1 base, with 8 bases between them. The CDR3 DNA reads TGTGCCAGCAGCCGCAGACAGAACACTGAAGCTTTCTTT. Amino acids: CASSRRQNTEAFF.

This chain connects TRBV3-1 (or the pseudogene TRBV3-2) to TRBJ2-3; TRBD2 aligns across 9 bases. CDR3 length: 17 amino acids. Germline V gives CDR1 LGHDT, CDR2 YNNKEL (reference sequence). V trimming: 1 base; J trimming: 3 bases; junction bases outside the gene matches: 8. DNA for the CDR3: TGTGCCAGCAGCCAAGGAGGTAGCGGGAGAGGGACAGATACGCAGTATTTT. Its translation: CASSQGGSGRGTDTQYF.

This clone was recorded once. DNA of the CDR3: TGTGCCAGCAGCGGACTAGCGGGAGTAGTAGATACGCAGTATTTT. Translation: CASSGLAGVVDTQYF. This chain joins TRBV9 and TRBJ2-3; TRBD2 matches at 12 bases. This CDR3 is built from 15 residues. The V and J ends lost 3 bases and 5 bases, in that order; junction bases with no gene match: 4. The germline V gene encodes CDR1 SGDLS and CDR2 YYNGEE.

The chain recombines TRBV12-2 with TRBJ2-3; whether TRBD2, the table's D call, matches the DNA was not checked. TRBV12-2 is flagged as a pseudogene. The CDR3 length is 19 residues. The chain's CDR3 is CASRLVLAKLAGGADTQYF. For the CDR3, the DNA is TGTGCAAGTCGCTTAGTGTTGGCAAAACTAGCGGGGGGCGCAGATACGCAGTATTTT.

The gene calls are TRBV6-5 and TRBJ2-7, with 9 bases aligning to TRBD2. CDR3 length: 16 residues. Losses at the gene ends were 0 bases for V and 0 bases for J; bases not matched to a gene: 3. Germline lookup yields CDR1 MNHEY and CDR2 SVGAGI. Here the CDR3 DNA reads TGTGCCAGCAGTTACTCTAGCGGGGGATCCTCCTACGAGCAGTACTTC. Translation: CASSYSSGGSSYEQYF.

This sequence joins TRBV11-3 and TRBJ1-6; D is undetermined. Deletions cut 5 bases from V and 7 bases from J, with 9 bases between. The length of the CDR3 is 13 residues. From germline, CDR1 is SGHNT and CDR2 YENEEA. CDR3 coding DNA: TGTGCCAGCAGCCTCCGACACAATTCACCCCTCCACTTT. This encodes CASSLRHNSPLHF.

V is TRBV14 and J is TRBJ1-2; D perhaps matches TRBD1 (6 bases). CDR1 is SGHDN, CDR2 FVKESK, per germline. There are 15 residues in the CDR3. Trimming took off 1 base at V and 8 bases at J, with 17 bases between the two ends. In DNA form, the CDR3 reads TGTGCCAGCAGCCAAGTTGCAGGGGTCGTCCAGGGCTACACCTTC. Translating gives CASSQVAGVVQGYTF.

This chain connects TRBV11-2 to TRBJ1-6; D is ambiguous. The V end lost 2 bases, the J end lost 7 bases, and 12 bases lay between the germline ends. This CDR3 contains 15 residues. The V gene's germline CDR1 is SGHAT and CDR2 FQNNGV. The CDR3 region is CASSLFLRWNSPLHF. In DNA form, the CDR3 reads TGTGCCAGCAGCTTATTTCTGAGGTGGAATTCACCCCTCCACTTT.

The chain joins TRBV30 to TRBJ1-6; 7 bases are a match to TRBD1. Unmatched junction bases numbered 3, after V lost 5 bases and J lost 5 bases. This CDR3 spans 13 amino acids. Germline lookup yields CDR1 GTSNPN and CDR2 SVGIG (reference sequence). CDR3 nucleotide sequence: TGTGCCTGGTCGACAGGGAATAATTCACCCCTCCACTTT. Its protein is CAWSTGNNSPLHF.